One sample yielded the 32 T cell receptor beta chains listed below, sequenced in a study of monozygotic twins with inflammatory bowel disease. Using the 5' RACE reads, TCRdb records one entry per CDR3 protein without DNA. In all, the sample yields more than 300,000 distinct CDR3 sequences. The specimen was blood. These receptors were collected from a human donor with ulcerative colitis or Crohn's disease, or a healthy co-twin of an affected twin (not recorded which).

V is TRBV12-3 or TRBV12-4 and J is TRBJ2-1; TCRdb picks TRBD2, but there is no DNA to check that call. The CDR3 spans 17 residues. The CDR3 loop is CASSFLPGVGLTNEQFF.

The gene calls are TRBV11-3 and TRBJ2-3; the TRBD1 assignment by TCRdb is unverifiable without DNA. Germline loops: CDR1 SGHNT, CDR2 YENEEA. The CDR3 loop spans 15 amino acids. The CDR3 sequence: CASSLGRSKPDTQYF.

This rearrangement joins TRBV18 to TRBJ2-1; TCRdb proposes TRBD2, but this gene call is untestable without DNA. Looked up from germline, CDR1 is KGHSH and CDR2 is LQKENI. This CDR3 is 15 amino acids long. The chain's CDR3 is CASSRGLPYLDEQFF.

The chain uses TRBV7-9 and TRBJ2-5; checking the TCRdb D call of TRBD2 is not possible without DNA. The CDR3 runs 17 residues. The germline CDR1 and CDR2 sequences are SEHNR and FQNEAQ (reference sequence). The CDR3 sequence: CASSPIRLAGGQETQYF.

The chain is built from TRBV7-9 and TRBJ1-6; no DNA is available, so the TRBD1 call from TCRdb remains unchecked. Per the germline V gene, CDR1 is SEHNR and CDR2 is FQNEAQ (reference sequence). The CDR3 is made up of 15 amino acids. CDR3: CASSPPGQGVSPLHF.

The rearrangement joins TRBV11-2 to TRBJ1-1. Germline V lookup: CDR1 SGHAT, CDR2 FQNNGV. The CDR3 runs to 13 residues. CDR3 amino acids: CASSLEVRIEAFF.

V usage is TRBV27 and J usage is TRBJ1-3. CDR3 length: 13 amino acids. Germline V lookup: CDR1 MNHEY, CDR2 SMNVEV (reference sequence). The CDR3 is CASSAREGNTIYF.

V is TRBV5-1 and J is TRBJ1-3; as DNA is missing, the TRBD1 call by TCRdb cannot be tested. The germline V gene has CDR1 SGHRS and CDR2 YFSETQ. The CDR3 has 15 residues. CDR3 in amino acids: CASRTGTGDGNTIYF.

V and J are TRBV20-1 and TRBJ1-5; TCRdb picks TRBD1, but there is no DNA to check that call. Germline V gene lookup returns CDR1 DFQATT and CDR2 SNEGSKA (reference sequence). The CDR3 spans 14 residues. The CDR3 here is CSANQDRDNQPQHF.

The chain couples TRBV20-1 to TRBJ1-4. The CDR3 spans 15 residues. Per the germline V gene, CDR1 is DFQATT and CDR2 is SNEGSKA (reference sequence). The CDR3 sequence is CSADPSGTSFEKLFF.

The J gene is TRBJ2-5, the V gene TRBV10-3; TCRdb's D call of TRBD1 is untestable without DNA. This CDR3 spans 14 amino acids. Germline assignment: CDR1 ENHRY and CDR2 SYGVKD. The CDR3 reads CAIRGAGQQETQYF.

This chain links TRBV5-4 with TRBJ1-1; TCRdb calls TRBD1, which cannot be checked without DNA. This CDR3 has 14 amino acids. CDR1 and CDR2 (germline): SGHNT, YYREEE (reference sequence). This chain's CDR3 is CASSVQGSRTEAFF.

This CDR3 reads CSADGDQGEAFF. J is TRBJ1-1 and V is TRBV20-1; TCRdb outputs TRBD1, but without DNA this stays unchecked. Germline V gene lookup returns CDR1 DFQATT and CDR2 SNEGSKA (reference sequence). The CDR3 is 12 residues long.

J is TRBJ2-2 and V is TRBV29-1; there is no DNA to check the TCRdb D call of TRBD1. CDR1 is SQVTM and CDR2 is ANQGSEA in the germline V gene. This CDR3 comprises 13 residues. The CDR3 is CSVETGVSGELFF.

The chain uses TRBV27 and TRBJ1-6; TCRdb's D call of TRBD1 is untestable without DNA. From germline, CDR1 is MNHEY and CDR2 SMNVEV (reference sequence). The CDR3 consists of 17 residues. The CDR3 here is CASSFRQGVTYNSPLHF.

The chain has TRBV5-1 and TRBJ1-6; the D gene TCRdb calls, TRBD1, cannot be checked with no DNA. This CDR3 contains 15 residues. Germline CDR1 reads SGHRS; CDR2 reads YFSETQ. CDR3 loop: CASSLEVTGNSPLHF.

The CDR3 sequence is CASSTVSGANVLTF. The V call is TRBV5-1, the J call TRBJ2-6. Germline V gene data show CDR1 as SGHRS and CDR2 as YFSETQ. This CDR3 region has 14 residues.

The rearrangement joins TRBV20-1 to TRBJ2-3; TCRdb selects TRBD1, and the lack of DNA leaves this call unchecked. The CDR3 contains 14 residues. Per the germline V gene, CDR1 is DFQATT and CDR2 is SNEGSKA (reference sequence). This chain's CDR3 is CSDVRGFSTDTQYF.

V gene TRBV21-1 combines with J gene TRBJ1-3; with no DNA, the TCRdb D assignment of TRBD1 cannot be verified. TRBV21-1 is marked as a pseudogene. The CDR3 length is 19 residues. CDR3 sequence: CASSNLAGGLFNSGNTIYF.

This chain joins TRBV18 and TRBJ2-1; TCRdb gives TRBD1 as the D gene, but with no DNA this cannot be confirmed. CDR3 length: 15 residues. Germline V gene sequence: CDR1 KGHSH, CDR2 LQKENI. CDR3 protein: CASSPTGQGRNEQFF. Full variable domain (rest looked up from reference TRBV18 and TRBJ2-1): NAGVMQNPRHLVRRRGQEARLRCSPMKGHSHVYWYRQLPEEGLKFMVYLQKENIIDESGMPKERFSAEFPKEGPSILRIQQVVRGDSAAYFCASSPTGQGRNEQFFGPGTRLTVL.

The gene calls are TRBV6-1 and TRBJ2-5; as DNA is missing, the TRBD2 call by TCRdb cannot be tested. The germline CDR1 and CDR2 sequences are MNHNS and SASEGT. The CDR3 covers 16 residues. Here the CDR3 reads CASSGLTSGQKETQYF.

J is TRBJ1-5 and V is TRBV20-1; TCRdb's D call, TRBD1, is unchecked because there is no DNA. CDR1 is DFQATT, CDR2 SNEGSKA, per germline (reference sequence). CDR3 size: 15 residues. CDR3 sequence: CSARVVGTGNQPQHF.

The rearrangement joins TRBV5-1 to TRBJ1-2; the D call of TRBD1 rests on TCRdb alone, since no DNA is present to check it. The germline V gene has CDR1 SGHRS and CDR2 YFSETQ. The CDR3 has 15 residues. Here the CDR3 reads CASSWSRDGGYGYTF.

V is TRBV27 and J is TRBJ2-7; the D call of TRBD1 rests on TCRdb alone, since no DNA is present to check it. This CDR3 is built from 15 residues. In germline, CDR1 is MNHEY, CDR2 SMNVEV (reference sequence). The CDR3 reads CARPLQGAKRYEQYF.

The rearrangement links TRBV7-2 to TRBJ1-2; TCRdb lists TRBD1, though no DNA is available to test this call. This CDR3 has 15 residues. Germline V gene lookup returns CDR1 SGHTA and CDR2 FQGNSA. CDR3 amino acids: CASSDKGRQNYGYTF.

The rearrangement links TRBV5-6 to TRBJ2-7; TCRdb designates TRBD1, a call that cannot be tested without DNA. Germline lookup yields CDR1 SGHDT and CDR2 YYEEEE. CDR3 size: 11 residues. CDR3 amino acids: CASSQAGAQYF. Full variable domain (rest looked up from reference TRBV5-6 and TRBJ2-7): DAGVTQSPTHLIKTRGQQVTLRCSPKSGHDTVSWYQQALGQGPQFIFQYYEEEERQRGNFPDRFSGHQFPNYSSELNVNALLLGDSALYLCASSQAGAQYFGPGTRLTVT.

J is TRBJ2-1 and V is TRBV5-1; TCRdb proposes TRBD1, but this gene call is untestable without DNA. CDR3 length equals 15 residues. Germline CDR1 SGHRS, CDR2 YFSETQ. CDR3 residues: CASSLGGGLENEQFF.

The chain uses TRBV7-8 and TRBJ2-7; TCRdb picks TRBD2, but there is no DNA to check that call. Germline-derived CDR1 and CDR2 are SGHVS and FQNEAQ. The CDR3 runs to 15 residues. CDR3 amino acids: CASSLVLAGAYEQYF.

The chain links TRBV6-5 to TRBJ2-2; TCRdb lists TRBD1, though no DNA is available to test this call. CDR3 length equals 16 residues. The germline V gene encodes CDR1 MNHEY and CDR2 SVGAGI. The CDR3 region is CASSYWGRGYAGELFF.

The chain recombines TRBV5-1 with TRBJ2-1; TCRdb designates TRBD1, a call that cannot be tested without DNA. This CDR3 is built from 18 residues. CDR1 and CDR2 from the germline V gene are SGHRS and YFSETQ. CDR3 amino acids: CASSHPQAYRNIYNEQFF.

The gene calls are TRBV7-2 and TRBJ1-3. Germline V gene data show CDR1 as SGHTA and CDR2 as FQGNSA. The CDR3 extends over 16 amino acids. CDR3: CASSPYSPGSGNTIYF.

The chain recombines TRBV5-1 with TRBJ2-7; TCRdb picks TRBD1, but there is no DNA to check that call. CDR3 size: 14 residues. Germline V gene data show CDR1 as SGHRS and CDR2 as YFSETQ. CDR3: CASSTGQGLDEQYF.